The 20 T cell receptor beta chains reported below all come from one sample, sequenced in a study of cytomegalovirus exposure and HLA in healthy donors. Libraries were prepared by immunoSEQ multiplex PCR; TCRdb keeps only in-frame clonotypes and omits some of them. The sample yields 95,000 to 150,000 clones, more than 75% seen once. The source material was PBMCs. These receptors were obtained from a woman aged 30 to 39 in good health and CMV-seronegative.

For this clone: The junction departs from the called germline gene at one end, perhaps through a read error. The chain combines TRBV5-6 with TRBJ2-2; maybe TRBD1 (6 bases). This CDR3 is 16 amino acids long. Per the germline V gene, CDR1 is SGHDT and CDR2 is YYEEEE. CDR3 region: CASSLWRQGNAGELFF. The CDR3 nucleotides read TGTGCCAGCAGCTTGTGGCGGCAGGGGAACGCCGGGGAGCTGTTTTTT.

Points on this clone: The junction does not match germline at one end; this may be a read error. The gene calls are TRBV10-3 and TRBJ2-5; 11 positions match TRBD2. Germline lookup yields CDR1 ENHRY and CDR2 SYGVKD. The CDR3 runs 15 residues. Here the CDR3 reads CASSGISGGAETQYF. The CDR3 DNA follows: TGTGCCAGCAGTGGGATTAGCGGGGGGGCTGAGACCCAGTACTTC.

The chain carries TRBV21-1 and TRBJ1-5; the table's TRBD1 call for D was not verified on the DNA. TRBV21-1 is tagged as a pseudogene. CDR3 size: 16 residues. This CDR3 reads CASNQAGQVCNQPQHF. Here the CDR3 DNA reads TGTGCCAGCAACCAAGCAGGACAGGTATGCAATCAGCCCCAGCATTTT.

This clone was seen at least ten times. The rearrangement uses TRBV5-5 and TRBJ2-1, with D tentatively TRBD2 (6 bases). Trimming took off 0 bases at V and 7 bases at J, with 8 bases between the two ends. The germline gives CDR1 SGHKS, CDR2 YYEKEE (reference sequence). The CDR3 is made up of 13 amino acids. CDR3 sequence (DNA): TGTGCCAGCAGCTTGGGACGGGGGAATGAGCAGTTCTTC. Its translation: CASSLGRGNEQFF. Full variable domain (remainder filled in from reference TRBV5-5 and TRBJ2-1): DAGVTQSPTHLIKTRGQQVTLRCSPISGHKSVSWYQQVLGQGPQFIFQYYEKEERGRGNFPDRFSARQFPNYSSELNVNALLLGDSALYLCASSLGRGNEQFFGPGTRLTVL.

This clone was found a few times. This chain joins TRBV6-5 and TRBJ2-1; 10 bases are shared with TRBD1. The length of the CDR3 is 15 residues. Per the germline V gene, CDR1 is MNHEY and CDR2 is SVGAGI. Germline trimming cut 2 bases from V and 2 bases from J; bases unmatched to any gene: 0. As DNA, the CDR3 is TGTGCCAGCAGTTACGGACAGGGGGCCTACAATGAGCAGTTCTTC. It yields the protein CASSYGQGAYNEQFF.

V gene TRBV27 combines with J gene TRBJ1-1, with D tentatively TRBD1 (6 bases). Germline V lookup: CDR1 MNHEY, CDR2 SMNVEV (reference sequence). This CDR3 has 15 residues. Trimming cost V 2 bases and J 0 bases, with 10 bases left between them. CDR3 sequence reads: CASSLTPGVNTEAFF. The DNA of the CDR3 is TGTGCCAGCAGTTTAACGCCAGGGGTGAACACTGAAGCTTTCTTT.

The chain joins TRBV29-1 to TRBJ1-1; unclear D gene. CDR1 is SQVTM and CDR2 is ANQGSEA in the germline V gene. The CDR3 has 11 amino acids. V was pared by 3 bases and J by 8 bases, with 10 bases between. Here the CDR3 DNA reads TGCAGCGTTGAGCCCCTAGCGGAAGCTTTCTTT. It encodes CSVEPLAEAFF.

CDR3 nucleotides: TGCGCCAGCAGCTCGATAGGGGGGGCCGGGACTAACAATGAGCAGTTCTTC. Encoded protein: CASSSIGGAGTNNEQFF. The chain couples TRBV5-1 to TRBJ2-1, with a tentative D call TRBD2 (7 bases). The V end lost 3 bases, the J end lost 5 bases, and 21 bases lay between the germline ends. Germline V gives CDR1 SGHRS, CDR2 YFSETQ. This CDR3 region has 17 residues.

The V gene is TRBV10-2, the J gene TRBJ2-2, with TRBD1 matching over 10 bases. The J segment lost 5 bases and the V segment lost 9 bases, leaving 3 bases of the junction unmatched. This CDR3 region has 13 residues. Germline V gives CDR1 WSHSY, CDR2 SAAADI. CDR3 amino acids: CASGTGATGELFF. CDR3 nucleotide sequence: TGCGCCAGTGGGACAGGGGCGACCGGGGAGCTGTTTTTT.

V gene TRBV27 combines with J gene TRBJ1-2; D is uncertain. This CDR3 is built from 16 residues. Germline-derived CDR1 and CDR2 are MNHEY and SMNVEV (reference sequence). Trimming took off 5 bases at V and 3 bases at J, with 19 bases between the two ends. DNA for the CDR3: TGTGCCAGCAGTCCCCGGGTAGGCAGCGCATACTATGGCTACACCTTC. Translation: CASSPRVGSAYYGYTF.

This rearrangement joins TRBV11-2 to TRBJ2-5; 7 positions agree with TRBD2. The ends lost 5 bases at V and 2 bases at J; junction bases unmatched: 8. This CDR3 contains 15 residues. Germline V gives CDR1 SGHAT, CDR2 FQNNGV. The CDR3 region is CASSLWGGEQETQYF. DNA for the CDR3: TGTGCCAGCAGCCTTTGGGGGGGGGAGCAAGAGACCCAGTACTTC. The whole variable domain, remainder taken from reference TRBV11-2 and TRBJ2-5, is EAGVAQSPRYKIIEKRQSVAFWCNPISGHATLYWYQQILGQGPKLLIQFQNNGVVDDSQLPKDRFSAERLKGVDSTLKIQPAKLEDSAVYLCASSLWGGEQETQYFGPGTRLLVL.

The rearrangement links TRBV18 to TRBJ2-7; 7 bases line up with TRBD1. The V gene's germline CDR1 is KGHSH and CDR2 LQKENI. The CDR3 has 13 amino acids. V trimming: 3 bases; J trimming: 1 base; junction bases outside the gene matches: 0. The CDR3 bases are TGTGCCAGCTCACCGGGACAGTCCTACGAGCAGTACTTC. It is translated as CASSPGQSYEQYF.

The V and J genes are TRBV4-3 and TRBJ2-1; D unresolved. Germline V lookup: CDR1 LGHNA, CDR2 YSLEER. V was clipped by 1 base and J by 0 bases, with 10 bases between them. This CDR3 has 16 residues. For the CDR3, the DNA is TGCGCCAGCAGCCAAGTCGCGTCGAGCTCCTACAATGAGCAGTTCTTC. This gives the protein CASSQVASSSYNEQFF.

The rearrangement joins TRBV23-1 to TRBJ2-7; D not resolved. TRBV23-1 is given ORF status, its function remaining uncertain. V was shortened by 3 bases and J by 5 bases, with 23 bases between the two germline ends. The CDR3 has 17 amino acids. The DNA of the CDR3 is TGCGCCAGCAGTCATCGGTTTAGAGGCCCCCCTGGAGACGAGCAGTACTTC. Translation: CASSHRFRGPPGDEQYF.

The chain employs TRBV5-8 and TRBJ1-5, with a weak D call TRBD1 (5 bases). The V end was cut by 3 bases, the J end by 0 bases, with 25 bases between. This CDR3 spans 20 amino acids. Germline CDR1 SGHTS, CDR2 YDEGEE. In nucleotides, the CDR3 is TGTGCCAGCAGCTCGGAGGTTCGCGGGACGAGCGAGAATAGCAATCAGCCCCAGCATTTT. The encoded protein is CASSSEVRGTSENSNQPQHF.

As to this clone: This sample includes further DNA sequences coding for the same CDR3. The rearrangement links TRBV9 to TRBJ2-5; the D gene is possibly TRBD2 (5 bases). V gave up 0 bases and J gave up 3 bases, with 6 bases separating them. Germline V gene data show CDR1 as SGDLS and CDR2 as YYNGEE. The CDR3 totals 13 residues. In DNA, the CDR3 is TGTGCCAGCAGCGTAGATAGCGAAGAGACCCAGTACTTC. The encoded protein is CASSVDSEETQYF.

The J gene is TRBJ2-2, the V gene TRBV6-4; TRBD1 matches 8 bases. Germline V gene lookup returns CDR1 MRHNA and CDR2 SNTAGT. The CDR3 sequence is 17 residues long. Losses at the gene ends were 3 bases for V and 4 bases for J; bases not matched to a gene: 10. The CDR3 nucleotides read TGTGCCAGCAGTGATCTCCCTTGGACAGGGAGCACCGGGGAGCTGTTTTTT. Its translation is CASSDLPWTGSTGELFF.

This clone was detected once. This chain links TRBV29-1 with TRBJ2-2, with 7 bases matching TRBD1. CDR3 length: 15 amino acids. Germline CDR1 is SQVTM and CDR2 is ANQGSEA. The trim removed 7 bases at V and 2 bases at J, leaving 10 bases unmatched. In DNA, the CDR3 is TGCAGCGCTGCGGTGGGGACAGTCAACACCGGGGAGCTGTTTTTT. It encodes CSAAVGTVNTGELFF.

This clone was seen once. The chain is built from TRBV11-3 and TRBJ2-2, with a weak D call TRBD2 (5 bases). Germline V lookup: CDR1 SGHNT, CDR2 YENEEA. Between the trimmed V and J ends, which lost 3 bases and 3 bases, there was a span of 8 bases. CDR3 length equals 14 residues. For the CDR3, the DNA is TGTGCCAGCAGCTTTTGGCGGGACACCGGGGAGCTGTTTTTT. As protein: CASSFWRDTGELFF.

The chain recombines TRBV11-2 with TRBJ2-7; the match to TRBD2 covers 10 bases. Germline V gives CDR1 SGHAT, CDR2 FQNNGV. The CDR3 extends over 14 amino acids. With 7 bases clipped from V and 6 bases from J, the junction kept 9 bases outside the gene matches. The CDR3 loop is CASTFGLAEGEQYF. The CDR3 DNA is TGTGCCAGCACCTTCGGACTAGCGGAAGGCGAGCAGTACTTC.